This T cell receptor (beta chain) was profiled in a study of blood T cell repertoires in COVID-19. This clone was found a few times. This CDR3 region has 16 residues. The germline V gene has CDR1 SGHTA and CDR2 FQGNSA. V lost 5 bases, J lost 0 bases, and 7 bases stayed unmatched. Sequenced by immunoSEQ multiplex PCR; TCRdb stores in-frame clones only, minus some. The sample carries fewer than 250,000 clones, roughly four fifths recorded once. The source of this sequence is a woman between 50 and 59 years old with acute or convalescent COVID-19. What was sequenced was peripheral blood. The chain carries TRBV7-2 and TRBJ2-3; 8 positions agree with TRBD2. CDR3 DNA: TGTGCCAGCAGCCTCCGGGGGGGGTTTAGCACAGATACGCAGTATTTT. Its translation: CASSLRGGFSTDTQYF. Full variable domain (missing parts from reference TRBV7-2 and TRBJ2-3): GAGVSQSPSNKVTEKGKDVELRCDPISGHTALYWYRQSLGQGLEFLIYFQGNSAPDKSGLPSDRFSAERTGGSVSTLTIQRTQQEDSAVYLCASSLRGGFSTDTQYFGPGTRLTVL.